This TCR beta chain was recorded in a study of cytomegalovirus exposure and HLA in healthy donors. As for the study in general: Genotyping showed about 80% of roughly 390 donors falling in the Caucasian-associated ancestry cluster.

Unrecorded immune exposures were likely, despite nominal health at sampling. Losses at the gene ends were 3 bases for V and 2 bases for J; bases not matched to a gene: 9. Germline loops: CDR1 MNHEY, CDR2 SMNVEV (reference sequence). The CDR3 length is 16 residues. Whole-study results and caveats: Follow-up analysis found HLA locus-dependent TCR association rates, highest for DRB1 and lowest for HLA-C.

Regarding this clone: The target antigen is unknown.

This PCR relied on a set of 60 Vbeta primers and 13 Jbeta primers. Libraries were prepared by immunoSEQ multiplex PCR; TCRdb keeps only in-frame clonotypes and omits some of them. This table has 120,000 or so clones, around 70% appearing once. Input material: PBMCs. This rearrangement joins TRBV27 to TRBJ1-2; 7 bases are shared with TRBD1. The origin of this receptor is a man aged 35 to 55 in good health and CMV-seropositive. The CDR3 DNA reads as TGTGCCAGCAGTTTCCTTTCAGGGGGGACAAACTATGGCTACACCTTC. This codes for CASSFLSGGTNYGYTF.